One TCR beta chain is described in this entry. These data belong to a study of blood T cell repertoires in COVID-19. Some clones are missing from TCRdb's copy, which holds only in-frame ones; the method was immunoSEQ multiplex PCR. The table lists 390,000 or so clones, about 87% of them singletons. The TCR originated in a woman aged 45-59 years who had recovered from COVID-19. The sequenced sample consisted of PBMCs or T cells enriched from blood (not recorded which).

For the CDR3, the DNA is TGTGCCAGCAGCTTATTCGGCAGGGGGAGTTCACCCCTCCACTTT. Its protein is CASSLFGRGSSPLHF. The chain combines TRBV7-3 with TRBJ1-6; 7 bases line up with TRBD1. V was clipped by 2 bases and J by 9 bases; unmatched bases: 7. Germline values: CDR1 SGHTA, CDR2 FQGTGA. The CDR3 covers 15 residues.